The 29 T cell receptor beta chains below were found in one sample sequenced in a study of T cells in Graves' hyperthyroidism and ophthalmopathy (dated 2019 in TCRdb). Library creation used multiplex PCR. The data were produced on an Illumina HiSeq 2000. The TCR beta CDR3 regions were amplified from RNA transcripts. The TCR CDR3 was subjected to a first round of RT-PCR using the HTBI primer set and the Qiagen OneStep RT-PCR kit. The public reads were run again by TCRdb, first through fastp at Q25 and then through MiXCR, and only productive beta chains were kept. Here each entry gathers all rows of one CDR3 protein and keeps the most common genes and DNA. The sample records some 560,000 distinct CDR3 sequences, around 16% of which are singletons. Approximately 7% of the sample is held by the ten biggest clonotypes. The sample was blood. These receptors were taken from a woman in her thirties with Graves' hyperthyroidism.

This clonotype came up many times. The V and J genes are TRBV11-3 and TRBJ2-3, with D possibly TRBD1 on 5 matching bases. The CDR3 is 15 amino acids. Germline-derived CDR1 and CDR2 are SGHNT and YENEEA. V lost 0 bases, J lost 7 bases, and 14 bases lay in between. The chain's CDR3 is CASSLDGAGMNTQYF. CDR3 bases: TGTGCCAGCAGCTTAGATGGGGCAGGGATGAATACGCAGTATTTT.

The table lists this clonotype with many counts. The CDR3 loop is CASSPSLQANTGELFF. The CDR3 coding sequence is TGTGCCAGCTCACCCTCCCTGCAAGCGAACACCGGGGAGCTGTTTTTT. The chain employs TRBV18 and TRBJ2-2; D unclear. CDR1 and CDR2 (germline): KGHSH, LQKENI. The CDR3 contains 16 residues. V lost 3 bases to trimming and J lost 0 bases, with 11 bases between them.

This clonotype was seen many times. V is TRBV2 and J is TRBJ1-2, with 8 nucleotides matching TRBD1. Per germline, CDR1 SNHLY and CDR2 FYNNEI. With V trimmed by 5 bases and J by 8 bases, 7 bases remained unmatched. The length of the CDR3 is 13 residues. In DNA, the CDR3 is TGTGCCAGCAGTAACGGACAGGGTGTGGGCTACACCTTC. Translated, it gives CASSNGQGVGYTF.

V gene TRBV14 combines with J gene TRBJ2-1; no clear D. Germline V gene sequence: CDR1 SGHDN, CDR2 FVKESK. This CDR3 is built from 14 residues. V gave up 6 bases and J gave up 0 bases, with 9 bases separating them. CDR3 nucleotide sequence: TGTGCCAGCAGTAAGGGCTCCTCCTACAATGAGCAGTTCTTC. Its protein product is CASSKGSSYNEQFF.

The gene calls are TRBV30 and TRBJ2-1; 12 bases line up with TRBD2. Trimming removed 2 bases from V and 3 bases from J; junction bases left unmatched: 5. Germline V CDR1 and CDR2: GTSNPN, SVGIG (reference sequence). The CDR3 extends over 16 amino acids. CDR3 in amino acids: CAWSPGLAGFYNEQFF. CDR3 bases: TGTGCCTGGAGTCCCGGACTAGCGGGATTCTACAATGAGCAGTTCTTC.

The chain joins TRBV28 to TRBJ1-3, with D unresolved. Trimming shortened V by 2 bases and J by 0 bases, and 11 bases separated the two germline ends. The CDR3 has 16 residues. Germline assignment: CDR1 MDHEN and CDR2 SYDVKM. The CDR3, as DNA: TGTGCCAGCAGTTTAAGCAGGTTGAGCTCTGGAAACACCATATATTTT. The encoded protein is CASSLSRLSSGNTIYF.

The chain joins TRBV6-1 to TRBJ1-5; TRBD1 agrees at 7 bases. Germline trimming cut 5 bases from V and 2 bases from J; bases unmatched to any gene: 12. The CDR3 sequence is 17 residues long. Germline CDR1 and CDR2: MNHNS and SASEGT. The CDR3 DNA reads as TGTGCCAGCAGTTCTACCGGGACAGCCAGCGGCAATCAGCCCCAGCATTTT. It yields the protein CASSSTGTASGNQPQHF.

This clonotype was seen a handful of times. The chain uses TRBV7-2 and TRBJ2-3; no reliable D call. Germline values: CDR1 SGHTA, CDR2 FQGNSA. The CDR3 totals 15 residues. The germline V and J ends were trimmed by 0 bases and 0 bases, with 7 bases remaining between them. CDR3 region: CASSLAVASTDTQYF. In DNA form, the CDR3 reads TGTGCCAGCAGCTTAGCGGTGGCTAGCACAGATACGCAGTATTTT. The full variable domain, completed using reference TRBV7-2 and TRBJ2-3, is GAGVSQSPSNKVTEKGKDVELRCDPISGHTALYWYRQSLGQGLEFLIYFQGNSAPDKSGLPSDRFSAERTGGSVSTLTIQRTQQEDSAVYLCASSLAVASTDTQYFGPGTRLTVL.

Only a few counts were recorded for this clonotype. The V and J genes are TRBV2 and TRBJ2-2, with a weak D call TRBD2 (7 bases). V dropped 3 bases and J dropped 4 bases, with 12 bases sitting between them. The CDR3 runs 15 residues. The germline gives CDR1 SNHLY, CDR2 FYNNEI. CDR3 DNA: TGTGCCAGCAGTGATTCCCGGGGGGCCACCGGGGAGCTGTTTTTT. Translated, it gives CASSDSRGATGELFF.

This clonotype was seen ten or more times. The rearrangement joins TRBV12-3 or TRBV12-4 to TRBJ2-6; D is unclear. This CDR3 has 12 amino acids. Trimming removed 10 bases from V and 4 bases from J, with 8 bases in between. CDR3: CATSVGANVLTF. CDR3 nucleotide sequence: TGTGCCACCTCAGTAGGGGCCAACGTCCTGACTTTC.

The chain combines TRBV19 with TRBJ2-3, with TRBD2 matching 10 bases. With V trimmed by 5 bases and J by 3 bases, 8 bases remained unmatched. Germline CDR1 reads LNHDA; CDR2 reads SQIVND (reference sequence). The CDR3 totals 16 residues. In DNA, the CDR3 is TGTGCCAGTAGTTTAAATCCTAGCGGGAGAACAGATACGCAGTATTTT. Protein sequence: CASSLNPSGRTDTQYF.

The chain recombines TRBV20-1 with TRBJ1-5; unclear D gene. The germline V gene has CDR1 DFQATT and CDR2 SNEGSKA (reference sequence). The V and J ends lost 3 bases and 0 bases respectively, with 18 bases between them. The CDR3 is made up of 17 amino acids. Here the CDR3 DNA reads TGCAGTGCTAGGCCCCTACTTTTGGCAGTTAGCAATCAGCCCCAGCATTTT. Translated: CSARPLLLAVSNQPQHF.

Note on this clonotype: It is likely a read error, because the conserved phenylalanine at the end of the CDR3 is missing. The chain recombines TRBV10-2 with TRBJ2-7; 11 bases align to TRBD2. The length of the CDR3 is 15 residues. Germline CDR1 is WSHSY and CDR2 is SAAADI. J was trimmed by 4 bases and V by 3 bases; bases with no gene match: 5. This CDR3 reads CASSETSGRKYEQYL. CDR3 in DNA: TGCGCCAGCAGTGAAACTAGCGGGAGAAAATACGAGCAGTACCTC.

DNA of the CDR3: TGTGCCAGCTCAAAGGGACAGAATTCACCCCTCCACTTT. This encodes CASSKGQNSPLHF. The V and J genes are TRBV18 and TRBJ1-6, with 7 bases identical to TRBD1. J gave up 7 bases and V 5 bases, and 2 bases lay outside the gene matches. CDR3 length: 13 residues. The germline V gene has CDR1 KGHSH and CDR2 LQKENI.

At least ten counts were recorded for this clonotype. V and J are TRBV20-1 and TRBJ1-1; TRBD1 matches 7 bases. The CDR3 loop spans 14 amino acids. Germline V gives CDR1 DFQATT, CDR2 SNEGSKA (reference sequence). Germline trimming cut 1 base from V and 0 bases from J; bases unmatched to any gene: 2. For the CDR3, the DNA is TGCAGTGCTAGAGGGGGACAGCTGAACACTGAAGCTTTCTTT. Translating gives CSARGGQLNTEAFF.

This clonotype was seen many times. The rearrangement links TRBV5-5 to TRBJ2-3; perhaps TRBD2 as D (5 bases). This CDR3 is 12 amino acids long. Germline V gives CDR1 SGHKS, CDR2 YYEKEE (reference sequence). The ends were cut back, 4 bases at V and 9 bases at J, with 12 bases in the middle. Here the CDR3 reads CASSAAGRTQYF. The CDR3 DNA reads TGTGCCAGCAGCGCGGCGGGCAGGACGCAGTATTTT.

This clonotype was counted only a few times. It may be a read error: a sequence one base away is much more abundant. This CDR3 reads CASSLVSTGTGQQYF. The CDR3 DNA reads as TGCGCCAGCAGCTTGGTGTCGACAGGGACGGGGCAGCAGTACTTC. This chain uses TRBV5-1 with TRBJ2-7; 7 bases match TRBD1. This CDR3 has 15 amino acids. Germline V CDR1 and CDR2: SGHRS, YFSETQ. Trimming at V came to 0 bases and at J to 8 bases, leaving 11 bases not matched to a gene.

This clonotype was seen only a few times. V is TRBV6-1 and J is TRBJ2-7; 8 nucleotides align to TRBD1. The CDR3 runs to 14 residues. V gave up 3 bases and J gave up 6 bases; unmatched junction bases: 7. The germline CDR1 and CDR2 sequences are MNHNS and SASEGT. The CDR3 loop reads CASSEPDRGGEQYF. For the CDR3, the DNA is TGTGCCAGCAGTGAGCCAGACAGGGGAGGCGAGCAGTACTTC.

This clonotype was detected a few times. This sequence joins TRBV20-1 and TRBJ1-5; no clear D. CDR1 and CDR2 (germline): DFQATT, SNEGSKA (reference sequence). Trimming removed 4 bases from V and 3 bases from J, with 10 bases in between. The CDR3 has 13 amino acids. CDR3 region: CSAKGPFNQPQHF. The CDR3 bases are TGCAGTGCTAAAGGGCCCTTCAATCAGCCCCAGCATTTT.

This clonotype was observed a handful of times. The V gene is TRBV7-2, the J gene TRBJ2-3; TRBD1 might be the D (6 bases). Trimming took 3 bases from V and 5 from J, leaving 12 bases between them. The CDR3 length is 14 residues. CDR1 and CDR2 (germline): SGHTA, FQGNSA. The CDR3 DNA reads TGTGCCAGCAGCTTTTCTGGGGGCGTAGATACGCAGTATTTT. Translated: CASSFSGGVDTQYF.

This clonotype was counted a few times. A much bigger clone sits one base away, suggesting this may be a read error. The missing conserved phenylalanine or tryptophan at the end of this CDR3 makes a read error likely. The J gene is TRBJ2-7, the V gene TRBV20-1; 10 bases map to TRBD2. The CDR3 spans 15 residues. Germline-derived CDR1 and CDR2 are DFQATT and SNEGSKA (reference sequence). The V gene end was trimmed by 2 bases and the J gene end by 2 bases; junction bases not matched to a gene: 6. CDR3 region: CSARNLAGVTYEQYS. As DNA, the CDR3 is TGCAGTGCTAGAAACCTAGCGGGAGTTACCTACGAGCAGTACTCC.

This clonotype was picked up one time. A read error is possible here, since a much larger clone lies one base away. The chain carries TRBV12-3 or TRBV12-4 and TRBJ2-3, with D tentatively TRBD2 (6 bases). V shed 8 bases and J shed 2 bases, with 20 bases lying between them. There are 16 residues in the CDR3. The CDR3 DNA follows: TGTGCCAGCGGACGTGAACCGGGACTCTCCACAGATACGCAGTATTTT. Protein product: CASGREPGLSTDTQYF.

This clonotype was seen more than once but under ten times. The CDR3 reads CASSPLADVGDEQFF. In nucleotides, the CDR3 is TGTGCCAGCAGCCCACTAGCGGATGTAGGGGATGAGCAGTTCTTC. The rearrangement uses TRBV7-9 and TRBJ2-1; TRBD2 matches at 8 bases. This CDR3 has 15 amino acids. V was pared by 5 bases and J by 8 bases, with 11 bases of the junction left unmatched. The germline V gene encodes CDR1 SEHNR and CDR2 FQNEAQ (reference sequence).

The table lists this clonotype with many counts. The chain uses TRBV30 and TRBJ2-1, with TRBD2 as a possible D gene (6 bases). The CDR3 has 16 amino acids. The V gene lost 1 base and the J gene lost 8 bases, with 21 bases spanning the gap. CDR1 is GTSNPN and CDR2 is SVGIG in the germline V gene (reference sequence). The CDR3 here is CAWSDPGASESDEQFF. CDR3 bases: TGTGCCTGGAGTGACCCGGGTGCTAGCGAGTCGGATGAGCAGTTCTTC. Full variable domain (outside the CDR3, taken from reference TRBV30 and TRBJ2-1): SQTIHQWPATLVQPVGSPLSLECTVEGTSNPNLYWYRQAAGRGLQLLFYSVGIGQISSEVPQNLSASRPQDRQFILSSKKLLLSDSGFYLCAWSDPGASESDEQFFGPGTRLTVL.

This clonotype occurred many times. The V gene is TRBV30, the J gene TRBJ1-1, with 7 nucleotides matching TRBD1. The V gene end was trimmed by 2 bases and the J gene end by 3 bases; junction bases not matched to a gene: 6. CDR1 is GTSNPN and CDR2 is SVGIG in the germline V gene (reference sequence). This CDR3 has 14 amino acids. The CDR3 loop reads CAWSLTGRDTEAFF. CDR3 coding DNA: TGTGCCTGGAGTCTGACAGGGCGCGACACTGAAGCTTTCTTT.

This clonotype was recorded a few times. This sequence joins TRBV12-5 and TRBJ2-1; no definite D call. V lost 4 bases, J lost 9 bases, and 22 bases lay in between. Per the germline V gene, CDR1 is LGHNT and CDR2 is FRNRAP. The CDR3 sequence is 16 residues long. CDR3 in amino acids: CASGSWTGLLIREQFF. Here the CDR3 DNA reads TGTGCTAGTGGTTCCTGGACCGGTCTCCTCATTCGTGAGCAGTTCTTC.

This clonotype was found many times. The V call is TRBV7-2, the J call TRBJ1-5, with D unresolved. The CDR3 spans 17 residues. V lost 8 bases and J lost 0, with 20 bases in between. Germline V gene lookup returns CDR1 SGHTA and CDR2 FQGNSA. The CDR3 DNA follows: TGTGCCAGCCTATCGGGAGGGCCCCGATATAGCAATCAGCCCCAGCATTTT. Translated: CASLSGGPRYSNQPQHF.

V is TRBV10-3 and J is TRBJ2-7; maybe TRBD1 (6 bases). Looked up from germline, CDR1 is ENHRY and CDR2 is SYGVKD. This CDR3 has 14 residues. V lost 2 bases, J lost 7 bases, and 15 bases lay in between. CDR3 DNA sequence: TGTGCCATCAGTGAGCTGACTCAGGGGCGGGAGCAGTACTTC. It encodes CAISELTQGREQYF.

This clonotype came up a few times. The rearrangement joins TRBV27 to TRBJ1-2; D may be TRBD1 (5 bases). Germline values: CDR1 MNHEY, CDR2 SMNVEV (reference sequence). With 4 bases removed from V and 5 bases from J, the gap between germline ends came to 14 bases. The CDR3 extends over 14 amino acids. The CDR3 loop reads CASSSGRFSYGYTF. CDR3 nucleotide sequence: TGTGCCAGCAGTTCGGGACGATTTTCGTATGGCTACACCTTC.